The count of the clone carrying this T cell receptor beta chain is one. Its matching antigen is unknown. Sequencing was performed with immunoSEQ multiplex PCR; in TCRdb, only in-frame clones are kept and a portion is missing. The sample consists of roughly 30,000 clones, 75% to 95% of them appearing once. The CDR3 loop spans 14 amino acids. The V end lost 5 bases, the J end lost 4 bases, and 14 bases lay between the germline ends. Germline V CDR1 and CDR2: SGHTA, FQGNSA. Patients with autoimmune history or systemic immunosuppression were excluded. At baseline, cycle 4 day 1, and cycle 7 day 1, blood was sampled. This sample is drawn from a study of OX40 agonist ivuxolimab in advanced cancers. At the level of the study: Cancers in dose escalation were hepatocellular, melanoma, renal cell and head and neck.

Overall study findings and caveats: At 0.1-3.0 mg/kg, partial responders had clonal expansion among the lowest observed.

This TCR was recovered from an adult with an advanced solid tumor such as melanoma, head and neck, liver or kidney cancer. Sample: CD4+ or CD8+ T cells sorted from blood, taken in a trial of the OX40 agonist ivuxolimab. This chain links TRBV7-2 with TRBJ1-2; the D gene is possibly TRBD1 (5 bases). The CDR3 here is CASSAGDSAYGYTF. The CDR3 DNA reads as TGTGCCAGCAGCGCGGGAGACAGCGCCTATGGCTACACCTTC.